This entry describes one TCR beta chain. This clone has a single count. This clone's antigen is unknown. Base qualities are not at hand, and no much larger clone is one base apart. Other DNA variants within this sample encode the same CDR3. Healthy HIV-negative adults with no recently reported acute infections or vaccinations were included as donors. Every donor was a Caucasian adult residing in Nashville, Tennessee, USA. CD4+ T cells were enriched by magnetic negative selection; naive cells were then positively selected on CD45RA, and the negative fraction formed the memory subset. After blood collection by leukapheresis, PBMCs were isolated using Ficoll-Histopaque density gradient centrifugation and then cryopreserved in the vapor phase of liquid nitrogen. Purity and quantity of every magnetically sorted T cell population were checked by analytical flow cytometry. Genomic DNA was isolated from each sorted fraction and quantified by UV absorbance on a Nanodrop 2000c.

Using the deep immunoSEQ assay, multiplex PCR amplified TCR CDR3 regions from genomic DNA. Extracted genomic DNA from each cell subset was distributed evenly across all wells of several immunoSEQ 96-well plates, and each plate was treated as a replicate. For sorted subsets, about 210 ng of genomic DNA, equivalent to 25,000 to 30,000 T cell genomes, went into each replicate PCR. Purified libraries were measured with a Qubit 3.0 fluorometer, size-checked on a Bioanalyzer 2100, and measured again with the KAPA Library Quantification kit. A separate single-read 150-cycle Illumina NextSeq 550 flow cell was used to sequence each immunoSEQ 96-well plate. The authors' pipeline ran thus. The immunoSEQ output contained only junctional sequences without quality scores, so filtering could not match that applied to full-length reads. To assign V/J genes and CDR3, sequences were annotated using PyIR, a Python wrapper for IgBLAST v1.9, with IMGT germline references. Reads were removed for weak V/J assignments (E-value above 1e-6), missing CDR3, stop codons, out-of-frame junctions, or ambiguous translated residues. V3J clonotypes were defined by identical inferred V gene, J gene, and CDR3 amino acid sequence. To compute the percentage overlap between repertoires, the number of shared unique clonotypes was divided by the size of the smaller repertoire. Repertoire richness was assessed with RTK rarefaction, the Chao1 estimator, and Recon v2.1 estimates of unobserved clonotypes. OLGA was used to compute generation probabilities for all TCRbeta clonotypes that the gDNA method yielded from a handful of donors. In its TCRdb copy, this immuneACCESS table keeps in-frame sequences only and misses some clones. Where compared with another copy, unresolved V genes explain less than half of these, and the others have no known cause. That table furnishes V, J and clone size, whereas the DNA furnished D and trimming. The sample table records under 2,500,000 clones; under 97% of these occur just once. The top ten clonotypes cover roughly 0.13% of the sample.

This record comes from a study of shared clonotypes between healthy human individuals (dated by TCRdb to about 2020). Regarding the study in general: The cohort comprised two women and a few men aged 18 to 49 years. Per donor, three plates each were used for CD4 naive and CD4 memory, two for CD8 naive, and one for CD8 memory. Libraries were prepared and TCR repertoires were sequenced by different laboratories using diverse techniques, in order to increase sequencing depth and limit assay-specific biases. Between about 0.85 and 8.9 billion PBMCs per donor were obtained by leukapheresis. To estimate repertoire size and how much clonotype sharing occurs between individuals, the study deeply sequenced the blood TCR repertoires of five healthy adults. The research as a whole found: Even with the large sequencing depth, rarefaction of the sorted-subset datasets indicated that sequencing was incomplete. When several donors were compared, the shared fraction of clonotypes was roughly 5% for naive CD4, around 3.6% for naive CD8, roughly 2.3% for memory CD4, and roughly 0.43% for memory CD8. Estimated clonotype richness was generally larger for naive than for memory subsets. Higher generation probabilities were observed for clonotypes shared by all four sorted-subset donors than for non-shared clonotypes. Sampling was restricted to blood, and TCR repertoires in tissues likely differ from the TCR repertoires found in blood. Because the study included a small number of donors, the genetic and exposure-history diversity represented was limited. Based on pairwise subsampling, the degree of clonotype sharing among donors was expected to be affected by sequencing depth.

Reading from cysteine to phenylalanine, the CDR3 counts 14 amino acids. The only DNA kept is the CDR3, 42 bases in frame from the first base. As encoded in the germline V gene (reference sequence), CDR1 is SEHNR while CDR2 is FQNEAQ. V is reduced by 5 bases and J by 0 bases, leaving a spacing of 8 bases between them. The sequence derives from a man aged 18 to 30 in good health. Material for sequencing was naive CD4+ T cells sorted from blood. Reading the label with the study, this specimen's cell subset or site is: CD45RA+ positively selected. The rearranged chain carries TRBV7-9 and TRBJ1-3, with TRBD1 tentatively as D gene (5 bases match). CDR3 sequence: CASSPDSSGNTIYF. The DNA sequence reads TGTGCCAGCAGCCCTGACAGCTCTGGAAACACCATATATTTT.